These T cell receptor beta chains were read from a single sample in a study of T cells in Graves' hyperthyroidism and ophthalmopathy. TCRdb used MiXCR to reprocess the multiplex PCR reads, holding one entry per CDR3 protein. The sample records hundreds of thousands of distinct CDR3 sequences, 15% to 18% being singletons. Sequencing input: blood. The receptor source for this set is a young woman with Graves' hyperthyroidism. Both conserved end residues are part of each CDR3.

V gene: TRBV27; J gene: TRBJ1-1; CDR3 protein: CASSPDTGGSEAFF
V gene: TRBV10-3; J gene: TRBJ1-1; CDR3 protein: CAISDQTDTEAFF
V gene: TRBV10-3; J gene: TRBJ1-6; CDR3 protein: CAISGGTGFFQSSYNSPLHF
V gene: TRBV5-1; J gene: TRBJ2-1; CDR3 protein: CASSLLSGAPYNEQFF
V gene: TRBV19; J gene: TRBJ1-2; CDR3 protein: CASSIQAGSDYGYTF
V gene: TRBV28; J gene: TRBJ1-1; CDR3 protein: CASSLLEGRQAGTEAFF
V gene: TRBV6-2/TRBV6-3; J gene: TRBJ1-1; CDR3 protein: CASSRRQGNTEAFF
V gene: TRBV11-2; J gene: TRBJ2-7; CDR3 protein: CASSLVGLAGNYEQYF
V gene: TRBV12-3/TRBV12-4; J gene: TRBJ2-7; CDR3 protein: CASSLAGQDYEQYF
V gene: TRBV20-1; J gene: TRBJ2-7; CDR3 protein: CSASSERVTYEQYF
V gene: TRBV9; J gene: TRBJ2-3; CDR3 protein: CASSVGSAGGALDTQYF
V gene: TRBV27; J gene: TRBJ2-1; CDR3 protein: CASSLTAGGVAYNEQFF
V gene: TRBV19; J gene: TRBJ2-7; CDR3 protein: CASSISVPMSNEQYF
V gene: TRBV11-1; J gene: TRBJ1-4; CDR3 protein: CASSLEPVATNEKLFF
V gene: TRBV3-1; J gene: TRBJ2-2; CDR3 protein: CASSLFLAGGPPNTGELFF
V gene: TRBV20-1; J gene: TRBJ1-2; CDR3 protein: CSASAGAYGYTF
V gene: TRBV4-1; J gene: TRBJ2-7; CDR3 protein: CASSQGGSTYEQYF
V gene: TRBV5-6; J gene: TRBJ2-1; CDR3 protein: CASSRPMVFNEQFF
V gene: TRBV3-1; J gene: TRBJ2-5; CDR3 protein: CASSLGWRETQYF
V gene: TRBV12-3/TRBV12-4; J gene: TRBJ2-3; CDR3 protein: CASSYPGGGTDTQYF
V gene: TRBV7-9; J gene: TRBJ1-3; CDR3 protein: CASSLEAFSSGNTIYF
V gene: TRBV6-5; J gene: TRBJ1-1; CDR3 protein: CASSYSISTNTEAFF
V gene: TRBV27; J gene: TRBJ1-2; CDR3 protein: CATCRTGGRGYTF
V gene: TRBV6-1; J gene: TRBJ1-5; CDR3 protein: CASSAGDLSNQPQHF
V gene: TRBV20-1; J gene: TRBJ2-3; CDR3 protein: CSASSGSTDTQYF
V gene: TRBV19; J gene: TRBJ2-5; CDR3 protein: CASSSLAQETQYF
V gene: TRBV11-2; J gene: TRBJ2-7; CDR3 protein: CASSFSLLGTYEQYF
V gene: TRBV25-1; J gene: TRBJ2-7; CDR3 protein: CASSDFGLNYEQYF
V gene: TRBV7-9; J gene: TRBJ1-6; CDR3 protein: CASSLGDRDNSPLHF
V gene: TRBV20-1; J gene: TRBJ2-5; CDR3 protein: CSARPGGPETQYF
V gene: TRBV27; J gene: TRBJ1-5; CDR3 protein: CASSLQGRGAQPQHF
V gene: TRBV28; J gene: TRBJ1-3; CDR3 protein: CASSFLLAGNTIYF
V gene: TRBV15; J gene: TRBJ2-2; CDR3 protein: CATSRDPAGRTGELFF
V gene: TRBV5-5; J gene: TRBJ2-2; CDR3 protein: CASHRTGGTGELFF